Listed here are 3 T cell receptor beta chains from one sample, sequenced in a study of OX40 agonist ivuxolimab in advanced cancers. Profiled with immunoSEQ multiplex PCR; TCRdb holds only in-frame clones, not every one. Found here are tens of thousands of clones, 84% of them singletons; the top ten hold over 25%. This specimen consisted of CD4+ or CD8+ T cells sorted from blood, obtained in a trial of the OX40 agonist ivuxolimab. These receptors were collected from an adult with an advanced solid tumor such as melanoma, head and neck, liver or kidney cancer.

The chain employs TRBV7-2 and TRBJ2-5; no clear D. V dropped 4 bases and J dropped 2 bases, with 8 bases sitting between them. This CDR3 contains 13 residues. The germline V gene has CDR1 SGHTA and CDR2 FQGNSA. The CDR3 sequence: CASSSRLQETQYF. The CDR3 bases are TGTGCCAGCAGCTCACGGCTACAAGAGACCCAGTACTTC.

This clone was seen a handful of times. This rearrangement joins TRBV19 to TRBJ1-2; tentative D call: TRBD1 (6 bases). Trimming left V 10 bases short and J 6 bases short, with 21 bases between. Per the germline V gene, CDR1 is LNHDA and CDR2 is SQIVND (reference sequence). This CDR3 is built from 14 residues. This CDR3 reads CATRTVTSLDGYTF. CDR3 nucleotide sequence: TGTGCCACCCGGACAGTAACCTCCCTAGATGGCTACACCTTC.

The gene calls are TRBV21-1 and TRBJ1-5; TRBD1, the table's D call, lacks a check against the DNA. TRBV21-1 is termed a pseudogene. This CDR3 has 21 amino acids. CDR3 protein: CASSKQDRDRPPIVGNQPQHF. The CDR3 DNA is TGTGCCAGCAGCAAACAGGACCGGGACAGGCCCCCGATTGTCGGCAATCAGCCCCAGCATTTT.